Sequencing of this T cell receptor beta chain was carried out in a study of T cell repertoires in cytomegalovirus infection. Overall study: Through public TCR beta signatures, both CMV infection and matching HLA type were indicated.

TCRdb re-called the reads through MiXCR, storing one row per CDR3 protein. The repertoire holds roughly 500,000 distinct CDR3 sequences, with approximately 15% as singletons. Concerning this clonotype itself: What it binds is not known.

V shed 3 bases, J shed 6 bases, and the junction held 5 bases outside the gene matches. From germline, CDR1 is SGHDT and CDR2 YYEEEE. The CDR3 covers 13 residues. Study findings and constraints: CMV carriers with the relevant HLA were identified by cumulative public TCR beta family frequency. The response measured ex vivo was dominated by TCR beta clonotypes (HLA-C-restricted and CMV-specific).

This clonotype originated in a human donor in good health (CMV status not recorded). Some clones in this sample may be carry-over from other donors' samples. Input material: CD8+ T cells from PBMCs. The rearrangement joins TRBV5-6 to TRBJ2-7; TRBD2 matches at 8 bases. The CDR3 DNA sequence: TGTGCCAGCAGCTCCAAGACTAGCGTCGAGCAGTACTTC. Translated, it gives CASSSKTSVEQYF.